This TCR beta chain was recorded in a study of blood T cell repertoires in COVID-19. The overall study: The United States, Italy and Spain supplied acute and convalescent COVID-19 samples. The cDNA or gDNA used as material had been derived from T cells, B-cell-depleted T cells, or PBMCs.

The germline gives CDR1 MNHEY, CDR2 SMNVEV (reference sequence). J was trimmed by 3 bases and V by 7 bases; bases with no gene match: 9. This CDR3 is 14 amino acids long. Original processing methods: It was from reference gene primer amplification that nucleated cell counts were estimated. Assay: immunoSEQ multiplex PCR; the TCRdb copy retains only in-frame clones and omits some. The DNA gave D and trimming, while V, J and clone size come from that table. The table shows around 50,000 clones, with 86% occurring only once. The chain is built from TRBV27 and TRBJ2-7; 7 bases map to TRBD1. The sequencing sample was made of peripheral blood. This receptor was obtained from a human donor in a cohort sampled during active COVID-19. The DNA of the CDR3 is TGTGCCAGCATCGCCACAGGGGTACACTACGAGCAGTACTTC. Protein product: CASIATGVHYEQYF.